One and the same sample provided the 27 T cell receptor beta chains below, sequenced in a study of blood T cell repertoires in COVID-19. Method: immunoSEQ multiplex PCR; TCRdb's copy keeps in-frame clones and lacks some. The repertoire holds about 140,000 clones, about 72% seen once, with approximately 11% in the top ten. Sequencing was performed on peripheral blood. These receptors were obtained from a man between 60 and 75 years old who had recovered from COVID-19.

The chain employs TRBV30 and TRBJ1-2; D is possibly TRBD1 (5 bases). Per the germline V gene, CDR1 is GTSNPN and CDR2 is SVGIG (reference sequence). CDR3 length: 13 residues. The ends were cut back, 1 base at V and 4 bases at J, with 10 bases in the middle. DNA for the CDR3: TGTGCCTGGAGTGCCCAGGGAGGCTATGGCTACACCTTC. Translation gives CAWSAQGGYGYTF.

The chain carries TRBV29-1 and TRBJ2-3; 9 positions agree with TRBD2. The V gene's germline CDR1 is SQVTM and CDR2 ANQGSEA. The CDR3 covers 15 residues. Trimming at V came to 5 bases and at J to 5 bases, leaving 11 bases not matched to a gene. Here the CDR3 reads CSVHGGRVRGDTQYF. The CDR3, as DNA: TGCAGCGTTCATGGCGGGAGGGTACGGGGAGATACGCAGTATTTT.

This clone has a handful of counts. The chain recombines TRBV7-2 with TRBJ2-7; 7 bases line up with TRBD2. CDR1 and CDR2 from the germline V gene are SGHTA and FQGNSA. The CDR3 consists of 14 residues. Trimming removed 4 bases from V and 5 bases from J; junction bases left unmatched: 8. CDR3 coding DNA: TGTGCCAGCAGCTGGGGGGGTACCAGGAACGAGCAGTACTTC. Translated: CASSWGGTRNEQYF.

This chain connects TRBV4-2 to TRBJ2-3; 12 nucleotides match TRBD2. Germline trimming cut 4 bases from V and 14 bases from J; bases unmatched to any gene: 7. The CDR3 is 13 residues long. The germline V gene has CDR1 LGHNA and CDR2 YNFKEQ. CDR3 residues: CASSPSGRASPYF. The CDR3, as DNA: TGTGCCAGCAGCCCTAGCGGGAGGGCCTCGCCGTATTTT.

This sequence joins TRBV30 and TRBJ2-1; D is unclear. This CDR3 spans 13 amino acids. Germline lookup yields CDR1 GTSNPN and CDR2 SVGIG (reference sequence). V gave up 1 base and J gave up 4 bases, with 8 bases separating them. The CDR3 protein is CAWSGLGYNEQFF. In DNA, the CDR3 is TGTGCCTGGAGTGGGCTCGGGTACAATGAGCAGTTCTTC.

This chain uses TRBV3-1 (or the pseudogene TRBV3-2) with TRBJ1-1, with D possibly being TRBD1 (5 bases). This CDR3 is 14 amino acids long. Trimming cost V 4 bases and J 0 bases, with 9 bases left between them. CDR1 and CDR2 (germline): LGHDT, YNNKEL (reference sequence). CDR3 loop: CASSRGGMNTEAFF. CDR3 DNA: TGTGCCAGCAGCCGGGGGGGTATGAACACTGAAGCTTTCTTT.

The genes are TRBV28 and TRBJ1-2, with D uncertain. Germline CDR1 reads MDHEN; CDR2 reads SYDVKM. CDR3 length: 12 amino acids. V shed 10 bases and J shed 8 bases, with 17 bases lying between them. CDR3 DNA sequence: TGTGCCACGGGAAGGATCTCCCGAGGCTACACCTTC. Protein sequence: CATGRISRGYTF.

V gene TRBV7-6 combines with J gene TRBJ2-2, with TRBD1 matching 12 bases. Per the germline V gene, CDR1 is SGHVS and CDR2 is FNYEAQ. CDR3 length: 15 residues. J lost 5 bases, V lost 4 bases, and 2 bases had no gene match. CDR3 sequence (DNA): TGTGCCAGCAGCTGGGACAGGGGGCGGACCGGGGAGCTGTTTTTT. The encoded protein is CASSWDRGRTGELFF.

V usage is TRBV25-1 and J usage is TRBJ2-7; 10 bases are a match to TRBD1. CDR3 length: 16 residues. J lost 2 bases, V lost 4 bases, and 8 bases had no gene match. CDR1 MGHDK and CDR2 SYGVNS come from the germline V gene. In DNA, the CDR3 is TGTGCCAGCAGTGCCTCCCTCGGGACAGGGGCCTACGAGCAGTACTTC. It translates to CASSASLGTGAYEQYF.

This clone was recorded a few times. This chain uses TRBV11-2 with TRBJ2-7, with 12 bases fitting TRBD2. Per germline, CDR1 SGHAT and CDR2 FQNNGV. Trimming cost V 5 bases and J 6 bases; bases outside gene matches: 5. CDR3 length: 14 amino acids. CDR3: CASSRLAGVPEQYF. As DNA, the CDR3 is TGTGCCAGCAGCAGACTAGCGGGAGTGCCCGAGCAGTACTTC.

The chain couples TRBV2 to TRBJ2-2, with 10 positions matching TRBD1. J was trimmed by 1 base and V by 6 bases; bases with no gene match: 2. CDR1 is SNHLY and CDR2 is FYNNEI in the germline V gene. This CDR3 has 15 amino acids. The DNA of the CDR3 is TGTGCCAGCAGAGGGACAGGGGTGAACACCGGGGAGCTGTTTTTT. Amino acids: CASRGTGVNTGELFF.

The rearrangement links TRBV28 to TRBJ2-3, with 9 nucleotides matching TRBD2. V shed 7 bases, J shed 4 bases, and the junction held 9 bases outside the gene matches. Germline CDR1 and CDR2: MDHEN and SYDVKM. The CDR3 has 15 amino acids. Here the CDR3 DNA reads TGTGCCAGCAAAAATAGCGGGAGCATGTCAGATACGCAGTATTTT. Its protein product is CASKNSGSMSDTQYF.

V gene TRBV12-1 combines with J gene TRBJ2-3; the table's D call, TRBD1, has no DNA check behind it. TRBV12-1 is shown as a pseudogene. The CDR3 is 14 amino acids. As DNA, the CDR3 is TGTGCCAGCAGCTTTAGGGGCCGCGGAGATACGCAGTATTTT. Translating gives CASSFRGRGDTQYF.

The rearrangement links TRBV5-4 to TRBJ1-2; no reliable D call. The CDR3 is made up of 11 amino acids. V lost 4 bases to trimming and J lost 8 bases, with 9 bases between them. CDR1 SGHNT and CDR2 YYREEE come from the germline V gene (reference sequence). CDR3 sequence: CASSPGMGYTF. In DNA form, the CDR3 reads TGTGCCAGCAGCCCCGGTATGGGCTACACCTTC. Looking up the rest from reference TRBV5-4 and TRBJ1-2 gives the full variable domain: ETGVTQSPTHLIKTRGQQVTLRCSSQSGHNTVSWYQQALGQGPQFIFQYYREEENGRGNFPPRFSGLQFPNYSSELNVNALELDDSALYLCASSPGMGYTFGSGTRLTVV.

V is TRBV6-2 or TRBV6-3 and J is TRBJ2-5, with a possible D match to TRBD2 (6 bases). Germline V gene lookup returns CDR1 MNHEY and CDR2 SVGEGT. The CDR3 totals 12 residues. The ends were cut back, 6 bases at V and 4 bases at J, with 9 bases in the middle. CDR3 sequence reads: CASSRLGETQYF. Here the CDR3 DNA reads TGTGCCAGCAGCCGACTAGGAGAGACCCAGTACTTC.

The chain employs TRBV15 and TRBJ1-2, with 9 bases fitting TRBD1. From germline, CDR1 is LNHNV and CDR2 YYDKDF (reference sequence). The CDR3 consists of 16 residues. J gave up 4 bases and V 5 bases, and 11 bases lay outside the gene matches. The CDR3 DNA follows: TGTGCCACCAGCGATCCGACAGGGGGACAGGGCTATGGCTACACCTTC. Encoded protein: CATSDPTGGQGYGYTF. Full variable domain (rest looked up from reference TRBV15 and TRBJ1-2): DAMVIQNPRYQVTQFGKPVTLSCSQTLNHNVMYWYQQKSSQAPKLLFHYYDKDFNNEADTPDNFQSRRPNTSFCFLDIRSPGLGDTAMYLCATSDPTGGQGYGYTFGSGTRLTVV.

The chain uses TRBV14 and TRBJ2-1, with 13 bases fitting TRBD2. CDR1 and CDR2 from the germline V gene are SGHDN and FVKESK. Trimming removed 3 bases from V and 7 bases from J; junction bases left unmatched: 9. CDR3 length: 17 amino acids. The CDR3 DNA reads TGTGCCAGCAGCCATGTACTAGCGGGGGGGCACCGGAATGAGCAGTTCTTC. Its translation is CASSHVLAGGHRNEQFF.

This chain uses TRBV11-1 with TRBJ1-2, with 8 bases that match TRBD1. In germline, CDR1 is SGHAT, CDR2 FQDESV (reference sequence). The V and J ends lost 5 bases and 4 bases, in that order; junction bases with no gene match: 6. This CDR3 comprises 14 residues. The CDR3 nucleotides read TGTGCCAGCAGCCCCGGACAGGGCGGCTATGGCTACACCTTC. Translating gives CASSPGQGGYGYTF.

The chain is built from TRBV2 and TRBJ1-1; TRBD1 aligns across 8 bases. This CDR3 is built from 15 residues. The germline V gene has CDR1 SNHLY and CDR2 FYNNEI. V was clipped by 8 bases and J by 5 bases; unmatched bases: 13. The CDR3 protein is CASGELTGGGTEAFF. The CDR3 DNA reads TGTGCCAGCGGAGAGCTCACAGGGGGAGGGACTGAAGCTTTCTTT.

The count of this clone is one. The chain has TRBV7-2 and TRBJ2-6; no clear D gene. The CDR3 runs to 15 residues. V was cut by 4 bases and J by 2 bases, with 9 bases left in between. Germline-derived CDR1 and CDR2 are SGHTA and FQGNSA. DNA for the CDR3: TGTGCCAGCAGCTCCTCGGTGGCTGGGGCCAACGTCCTGACTTTC. Protein product: CASSSSVAGANVLTF.

The chain combines TRBV5-6 with TRBJ2-1; 8 bases are a match to TRBD2. Trimming took 4 bases from V and 4 from J; bases not matched to a gene: 10. The CDR3 is 16 residues long. CDR1 and CDR2 (germline): SGHDT, YYEEEE. DNA for the CDR3: TGTGCCAGCAGCGGCTTACTAGCGGCGAATTACAATGAGCAGTTCTTC. This sequence encodes CASSGLLAANYNEQFF.

This clone showed up just a few times. As DNA, the CDR3 is TGTGCCAGCAGCGGCACGGGACTTTACACCGGGGAGCTGTTTTTT. It yields the protein CASSGTGLYTGELFF. The chain has TRBV11-2 and TRBJ2-2; D might be TRBD2 (6 bases). The germline V gene encodes CDR1 SGHAT and CDR2 FQNNGV. Trimming cost V 5 bases and J 3 bases, with 13 bases left between them. CDR3 length: 15 amino acids. Combining the CDR3 with reference TRBV11-2 and TRBJ2-2 gives the whole variable domain EAGVAQSPRYKIIEKRQSVAFWCNPISGHATLYWYQQILGQGPKLLIQFQNNGVVDDSQLPKDRFSAERLKGVDSTLKIQPAKLEDSAVYLCASSGTGLYTGELFFGEGSRLTVL.

This sequence joins TRBV28 and TRBJ1-5; 7 nucleotides align to TRBD1. Germline lookup yields CDR1 MDHEN and CDR2 SYDVKM. The CDR3 runs 13 residues. The ends lost 6 bases at V and 7 bases at J; junction bases unmatched: 6. The CDR3 is CASSHDRVQPQHF. The CDR3 DNA reads TGTGCCAGCAGCCACGACAGGGTCCAGCCCCAGCATTTT.

The CDR3 protein is CASTSAGNSYEQYF. In DNA, the CDR3 is TGCGCCAGCACCTCGGCAGGGAACTCCTACGAGCAGTACTTC. V is TRBV5-1 and J is TRBJ2-7, with D possibly matching TRBD1 (5 bases). The germline gives CDR1 SGHRS, CDR2 YFSETQ. The CDR3 runs to 14 residues. V shed 6 bases and J shed 0 bases, with 13 bases lying between them. Variable domain in full (rest from reference TRBV5-1 and TRBJ2-7): KAGVTQTPRYLIKTRGQQVTLSCSPISGHRSVSWYQQTPGQGLQFLFEYFSETQRNKGNFPGRFSGRQFSNSRSEMNVSTLELGDSALYLCASTSAGNSYEQYFGPGTRLTVT.

This chain uses TRBV5-1 with TRBJ2-3, with 13 positions matching TRBD2. Germline loops: CDR1 SGHRS, CDR2 YFSETQ. The CDR3 extends over 16 amino acids. V was pared by 4 bases and J by 2 bases, with 4 bases of the junction left unmatched. CDR3 sequence reads: CASSPGTSGNTDTQYF. CDR3 sequence (DNA): TGCGCCAGCAGCCCAGGGACTAGCGGGAACACAGATACGCAGTATTTT.

The V call is TRBV7-9, the J call TRBJ2-1; the D is unclear. The CDR3 sequence is 12 residues long. V gave up 1 base and J gave up 8 bases, with 6 bases separating them. Germline V gene lookup returns CDR1 SEHNR and CDR2 FQNEAQ (reference sequence). The CDR3 loop reads CASSLVGYEQFF. The CDR3 DNA follows: TGTGCCAGCAGCTTAGTCGGTTATGAGCAGTTCTTC.

The chain uses TRBV29-1 and TRBJ1-2; 7 nucleotides match TRBD1. V was pared by 3 bases and J by 4 bases, with 5 bases of the junction left unmatched. CDR3 length: 13 amino acids. Germline lookup yields CDR1 SQVTM and CDR2 ANQGSEA. The CDR3 here is CSVEGDRAYGYTF. CDR3 in DNA: TGCAGCGTTGAGGGAGACAGGGCCTATGGCTACACCTTC.